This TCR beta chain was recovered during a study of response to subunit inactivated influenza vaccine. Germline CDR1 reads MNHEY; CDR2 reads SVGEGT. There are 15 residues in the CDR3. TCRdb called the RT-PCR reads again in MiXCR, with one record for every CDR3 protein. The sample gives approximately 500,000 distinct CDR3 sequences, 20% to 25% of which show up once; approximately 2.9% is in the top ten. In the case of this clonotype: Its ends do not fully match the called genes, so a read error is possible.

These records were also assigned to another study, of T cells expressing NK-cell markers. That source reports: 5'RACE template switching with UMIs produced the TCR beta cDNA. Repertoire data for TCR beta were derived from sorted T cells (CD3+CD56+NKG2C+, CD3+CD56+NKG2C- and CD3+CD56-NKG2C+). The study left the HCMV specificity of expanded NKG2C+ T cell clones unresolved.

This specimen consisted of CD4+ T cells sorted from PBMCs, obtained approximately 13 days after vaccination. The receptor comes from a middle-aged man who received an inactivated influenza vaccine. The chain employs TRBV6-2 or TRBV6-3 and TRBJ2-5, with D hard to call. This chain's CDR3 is CASNYRPRYQETQYF. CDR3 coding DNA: TGTGCCAGCAATTACCGACCACGGTACCAAGAGACCCAGTACTTC.